This T cell receptor (beta chain) was recovered during a study of type 1 and type 2 diabetes patients. Study background: Samples came from type 1 diabetic, type 2 diabetic or nondiabetic people, recruited in China. Study results and caveats: Some HECs seen only in T1D might also appear in more T2D or control samples.

Each diabetic donor fulfilled classification criteria for either type 1 or type 2. The PCR template was genomic DNA. A primer set of 30 forward and 13 reverse primers amplified the CDR3. MiXCR, run by TCRdb on the multiplex PCR reads, gives a single entry per CDR3 protein. The table includes some 250,000 distinct CDR3 sequences, 45% to 60% detected once. This clonotype was picked up a small number of times. Antigen: not known. With V trimmed by 4 bases and J by 7 bases, 5 bases remained unmatched. The CDR3 spans 12 residues. CDR1 is GTSNPN and CDR2 is SVGIG in the germline V gene (reference sequence). This rearrangement joins TRBV30 to TRBJ1-2; 8 bases map to TRBD1. The sequenced sample was peripheral blood mononuclear cells (PBMCs). This clonotype was obtained from a young man with type 2 diabetes. This CDR3 reads CAWTQGALGYTF. CDR3 sequence (DNA): TGTGCCTGGACCCAGGGGGCGCTTGGCTACACCTTC.